This TCR beta chain was captured by sequencing in a study of PD-1 blockade in classical Hodgkin lymphoma. Every patient relapsed after autologous stem cell transplantation, and brentuximab vedotin exposure varied. Findings of the study overall: Complete responders possessed baseline diversity comparable to newly diagnosed patients. Relapsed/refractory patients reportedly had lower baseline diversity than newly diagnosed patients. Compared with baseline, CD4+ but not CD8+ TCR diversity had risen significantly by C4D1.

Sequencing was performed with immunoSEQ multiplex PCR; in TCRdb, only in-frame clones are kept and a portion is missing. The table lists 70,000 or so clones, 90% to 95% of them singletons, with about 8% in the top ten. Regarding this clone: The antigen is undetermined.

Germline loops: CDR1 MDHEN, CDR2 SYDVKM. V was clipped by 5 bases and J by 3 bases, with 5 bases between them. The CDR3 totals 11 residues. This TCR was sampled from a human donor with classical Hodgkin lymphoma. Material: peripheral blood mononuclear cells (PBMCs), obtained at baseline. The chain couples TRBV28 to TRBJ2-7; the D is unclear. Written as DNA, the CDR3 is TGTGCCAGCAGTCCCAACTACGAGCAGTACTTC. As protein: CASSPNYEQYF.